Below, 27 T cell receptor beta chains from the same sample are listed, as sequenced in a study of T cell responses to AZD1222 COVID-19 vaccine. TCRdb's copy holds only in-frame clones and misses some; the assay was immunoSEQ multiplex PCR. The table has 100,000 to 130,000 clones, roughly nine tenths seen once. The sequencing here drew on peripheral blood, taken 28 days after the second AZD1222 dose. The receptors here all came from an adult who received the AZD1222 COVID-19 vaccine.

The rearrangement joins TRBV7-9 to TRBJ2-7, with a weak D call TRBD2 (6 bases). V dropped 2 bases and J dropped 3 bases, with 14 bases sitting between them. The CDR3 runs 15 residues. Germline CDR1 and CDR2: SEHNR and FQNEAQ (reference sequence). CDR3 sequence reads: CASSLYLGGNYEQYF. The CDR3 bases are TGTGCCAGCAGCTTATACCTCGGGGGAAACTACGAGCAGTACTTC.

The chain employs TRBV11-3 and TRBJ1-1, with TRBD1 matching 7 bases. The CDR3 has 15 amino acids. CDR1 is SGHNT and CDR2 is YENEEA in the germline V gene. Trimming took 2 bases from V and 0 from J; bases not matched to a gene: 3. The CDR3 protein is CASSLPDRMNTEAFF. DNA for the CDR3: TGTGCCAGCAGCTTACCGGACAGGATGAACACTGAAGCTTTCTTT.

The count of this clone is one. This sequence joins TRBV28 and TRBJ1-6; a possible D gene is TRBD1 (5 bases). The germline gives CDR1 MDHEN, CDR2 SYDVKM. V gave up 5 bases and J gave up 13 bases, with 21 bases separating them. This CDR3 has 15 amino acids. The CDR3 DNA is TGTGCCAGCAGTCCCTTCGGCAGGGACGGTTTTCCCCTCCACTTT. Translation: CASSPFGRDGFPLHF.

The chain uses TRBV28 and TRBJ2-7, with 7 bases matching TRBD2. The CDR3 contains 15 residues. The V and J ends lost 2 bases and 2 bases, in that order; junction bases with no gene match: 6. Germline V gene data show CDR1 as MDHEN and CDR2 as SYDVKM. CDR3 nucleotides: TGTGCCAGCAGTTTAAGGGCTAGCGGTCCCTACGAGCAGTACTTC. The encoded protein is CASSLRASGPYEQYF.

For the CDR3, the DNA is TGTGCCAGCAGTGAGTCAGCCTATAGCAATCAGCCCCAGCATTTT. It is translated as CASSESAYSNQPQHF. V and J are TRBV6-1 and TRBJ1-5; D remains ambiguous. This CDR3 spans 15 amino acids. Germline V lookup: CDR1 MNHNS, CDR2 SASEGT. The V and J ends lost 3 bases and 0 bases respectively, with 9 bases between them.

The rearrangement links TRBV7-9 to TRBJ2-1; D is uncertain. Germline V gene sequence: CDR1 SEHNR, CDR2 FQNEAQ (reference sequence). Trimming removed 3 bases at V and 6 bases at J, with 6 bases between. CDR3 size: 12 residues. CDR3 DNA sequence: TGTGCCAGCAGCTTTTTCCCCAATGAGCAGTTCTTC. Its translation: CASSFFPNEQFF.

This chain uses TRBV12-3 or TRBV12-4 with TRBJ2-7; possibly TRBD1 for D (5 bases). Trimming took 3 bases from V and 3 from J, leaving 9 bases between them. The CDR3 length is 13 residues. CDR3 nucleotides: TGTGCCAGCAGTTTCGACAGAGTCTACGAGCAGTACTTC. The encoded protein is CASSFDRVYEQYF.

V and J are TRBV2 and TRBJ1-3, with no clear D. The CDR3 extends over 14 amino acids. The germline V gene has CDR1 SNHLY and CDR2 FYNNEI. Trimming took off 6 bases at V and 2 bases at J, with 11 bases between the two ends. CDR3 amino acids: CASSVGVPGNTIYF. CDR3 coding DNA: TGTGCCAGCAGCGTCGGGGTCCCTGGAAACACCATATATTTT.

The J gene is TRBJ2-5, the V gene TRBV25-1; 11 bases are a match to TRBD2. The V segment lost 3 bases and the J segment 5 bases; nucleotides outside the gene matches: 5. This CDR3 comprises 15 residues. The germline V gene encodes CDR1 MGHDK and CDR2 SYGVNS. Written as DNA, the CDR3 is TGTGCCAGCAGTGAGTTTAGCGGGGGGGCGGAGACCCAGTACTTC. Translated, it gives CASSEFSGGAETQYF.

The chain is built from TRBV27 and TRBJ2-7, with 7 bases aligning to TRBD1. J lost 4 bases, V lost 2 bases, and 8 bases had no gene match. Germline V CDR1 and CDR2: MNHEY, SMNVEV (reference sequence). The CDR3 covers 15 residues. CDR3 sequence reads: CASSLTGPGGYEQYF. DNA of the CDR3: TGTGCCAGCAGTTTAACTGGGCCAGGGGGTTACGAGCAGTACTTC.

The V and J genes are TRBV7-9 and TRBJ1-2; the D gene is possibly TRBD1 (6 bases). The length of the CDR3 is 14 residues. Germline values: CDR1 SEHNR, CDR2 FQNEAQ (reference sequence). V was pared by 5 bases and J by 0 bases, with 10 bases between. This CDR3 reads CASSPRTANYGYTF. The CDR3 DNA reads TGTGCCAGCAGCCCCCGGACAGCTAACTATGGCTACACCTTC.

The gene calls are TRBV5-1 and TRBJ2-3; 8 bases are shared with TRBD2. This CDR3 region has 14 residues. The V gene end was trimmed by 0 bases and the J gene end by 6 bases; junction bases not matched to a gene: 3. Germline CDR1 SGHRS, CDR2 YFSETQ. The CDR3 spells CASSLAGGVDTQYF. In nucleotides, the CDR3 is TGCGCCAGCAGCTTGGCGGGGGGGGTTGATACGCAGTATTTT.

V and J are TRBV6-4 and TRBJ1-1; unclear D gene. Germline CDR1 and CDR2: MRHNA and SNTAGT. Trimming removed 0 bases from V and 1 base from J, with 6 bases in between. The CDR3 is made up of 14 amino acids. The CDR3 sequence: CASSDSQENTEAFF. CDR3 sequence (DNA): TGTGCCAGCAGTGACTCCCAGGAGAACACTGAAGCTTTCTTT.

V and J are TRBV5-6 and TRBJ1-2; 8 bases align to TRBD1. The CDR3 has 15 residues. Germline loops: CDR1 SGHDT, CDR2 YYEEEE. The ends lost 0 bases at V and 2 bases at J; junction bases unmatched: 3. The CDR3 nucleotides read TGTGCCAGCAGCTTGGATTGGACAGGGAACTATGGCTACACCTTC. Translating it yields CASSLDWTGNYGYTF.

This rearrangement joins TRBV27 to TRBJ1-1, with D perhaps matching TRBD1 (6 bases). The germline gives CDR1 MNHEY, CDR2 SMNVEV (reference sequence). The V and J ends lost 1 base and 4 bases respectively, with 10 bases between them. The CDR3 covers 14 residues. For the CDR3, the DNA is TGTGCCAGCAGTTTATTTGGGGGCGGCACTGAAGCTTTCTTT. This translates into CASSLFGGGTEAFF.

The CDR3: CASSIVLASNYGYTF. The CDR3 DNA sequence: TGTGCCAGTAGTATAGTCCTGGCGTCTAACTATGGCTACACCTTC. This chain joins TRBV19 and TRBJ1-2; D unresolved. The CDR3 runs to 15 residues. The ends were cut back, 1 base at V and 0 bases at J, with 9 bases in the middle. Germline V CDR1 and CDR2: LNHDA, SQIVND (reference sequence).

The chain has TRBV27 and TRBJ1-1; unclear D gene. The germline CDR1 and CDR2 sequences are MNHEY and SMNVEV (reference sequence). V was shortened by 6 bases and J by 0 bases, with 11 bases between the two germline ends. The CDR3 runs to 14 residues. Here the CDR3 reads CASRIGYMNTEAFF. CDR3 nucleotide sequence: TGTGCCAGCAGAATAGGGTACATGAACACTGAAGCTTTCTTT.

The chain uses TRBV28 and TRBJ2-3; D ambiguous. The ends were cut back, 8 bases at V and 5 bases at J, with 8 bases in the middle. The CDR3 runs to 11 residues. Germline CDR1 and CDR2: MDHEN and SYDVKM. The CDR3 sequence: CASARGDTQYF. DNA for the CDR3: TGTGCCAGCGCCCGAGGAGATACGCAGTATTTT.

This chain connects TRBV6-5 to TRBJ2-1; 7 nucleotides agree with TRBD2. J gave up 3 bases and V 0 bases, and 2 bases lay outside the gene matches. The germline CDR1 and CDR2 sequences are MNHEY and SVGAGI. The CDR3 has 15 residues. The CDR3 nucleotides are TGTGCCAGCAGTTACTCTAGCGGGTTCTACAATGAGCAGTTCTTC. Translating it yields CASSYSSGFYNEQFF.

The chain combines TRBV19 with TRBJ2-1; D might be TRBD1 (6 bases). Germline lookup yields CDR1 LNHDA and CDR2 SQIVND (reference sequence). This CDR3 contains 16 residues. The V end lost 0 bases, the J end lost 9 bases, and 18 bases lay between the germline ends. CDR3 coding DNA: TGTGCCAGTAGTATAGATCTGTGGTCAGGGGCAAGTGAGCAGTTCTTC. It specifies CASSIDLWSGASEQFF.

This sequence joins TRBV30 and TRBJ1-3; D unresolved. There are 13 residues in the CDR3. Trimming left V 5 bases short and J 4 bases short, with 12 bases between. Germline CDR1 and CDR2: GTSNPN and SVGIG (reference sequence). The chain's CDR3 is CAWGRTGGNTIYF. The CDR3 coding sequence is TGTGCCTGGGGTCGGACGGGCGGAAACACCATATATTTT. Variable domain in full (rest from reference TRBV30 and TRBJ1-3): SQTIHQWPATLVQPVGSPLSLECTVEGTSNPNLYWYRQAAGRGLQLLFYSVGIGQISSEVPQNLSASRPQDRQFILSSKKLLLSDSGFYLCAWGRTGGNTIYFGEGSWLTVV.

This clone was recorded once. This rearrangement joins TRBV7-2 to TRBJ2-3; TRBD2 aligns across 12 bases. V was clipped by 0 bases and J by 0 bases; unmatched bases: 7. The CDR3 is made up of 19 amino acids. The germline V gene encodes CDR1 SGHTA and CDR2 FQGNSA. The CDR3 sequence: CASSLAPFTSGGSTDTQYF. CDR3 DNA: TGTGCCAGCAGCTTAGCCCCATTTACTAGCGGGGGGAGCACAGATACGCAGTATTTT.

V gene TRBV10-3 combines with J gene TRBJ2-3; a possible D gene is TRBD2 (7 bases). The CDR3 sequence is 17 residues long. Trimming took off 6 bases at V and 3 bases at J, with 22 bases between the two ends. Looked up from germline, CDR1 is ENHRY and CDR2 is SYGVKD. The CDR3 loop is CAIRKGGGGPTTDTQYF. The CDR3, as DNA: TGTGCCATCAGAAAAGGTGGCGGGGGCCCCACAACAGATACGCAGTATTTT.

The V call is TRBV7-2, the J call TRBJ2-5; 9 positions match TRBD1. The CDR3 loop spans 15 amino acids. CDR1 is SGHTA, CDR2 FQGNSA, per germline. Trimming took 8 bases from V and 2 from J; bases not matched to a gene: 9. The CDR3 bases are TGTGCCAGCTCCCCCGGGACAGGGTTTCAAGAGACCCAGTACTTC. Protein product: CASSPGTGFQETQYF.

The sample holds a few counts of this clone. The chain is built from TRBV7-9 and TRBJ2-7, with 8 bases matching TRBD1. The CDR3 sequence is 13 residues long. The junction had 3 bases not matched to a gene; V was cut back by 3 bases and J by 5 bases. CDR1 is SEHNR, CDR2 FQNEAQ, per germline (reference sequence). The CDR3 DNA is TGTGCCAGCAGCTTGGCAGGGGGCCACGAGCAGTACTTC. It codes for CASSLAGGHEQYF.

The rearrangement uses TRBV7-3 and TRBJ2-2; D ambiguous. The CDR3 covers 19 residues. V was pared by 2 bases and J by 5 bases, with 24 bases between. CDR1 and CDR2 (germline): SGHTA, FQGTGA. This CDR3 reads CASSLGIWSRSAPTGELFF. In DNA form, the CDR3 reads TGTGCCAGCAGCTTAGGGATTTGGTCCCGATCAGCCCCTACCGGGGAGCTGTTTTTT.

The rearrangement links TRBV6-5 to TRBJ2-7; D call uncertain. The V gene's germline CDR1 is MNHEY and CDR2 SVGAGI. The CDR3 runs 12 residues. Trimming shortened V by 5 bases and J by 0 bases, and 5 bases separated the two germline ends. This CDR3 reads CASSPYSYEQYF. CDR3 bases: TGTGCCAGCAGTCCCTACTCCTACGAGCAGTACTTC.